A selection of T cell receptor beta chains follows, all from one sample in a study of blood T cell repertoires in COVID-19. Measured with immunoSEQ multiplex PCR; TCRdb has only the in-frame clones, and not every one. The sample carries 140,000 to 150,000 clones, roughly 90% recorded once. The sequenced sample consisted of peripheral blood. These receptors came from a man aged 70-80 years with acute or convalescent COVID-19. CDR3s include the opening cysteine and the closing phenylalanine or tryptophan. The D gene is left open where the match is weak. Clone size is not always given. Where it is, it says once, few, many or a class for expanded clones.

. | TRBJ2-5 | TRBV11-3 | few | TGTGCCAGCAGCTTTCGGGGTCAAGAGACCCAGTACTTC | CASSFRGQETQYF
. | TRBJ1-4 | TRBV7-2 | few | TGTGCCAGCAGCTTTTTTAGGAGTGGTAATGAAAAACTGTTTTTT | CASSFFRSGNEKLFF
TRBD1 | TRBJ1-2 | TRBV4-1 | . | TGCGCCAGCAGCTTCCGAGGGGCAGACAGGGGTCAAGGCTACACCTTC | CASSFRGADRGQGYTF
. | TRBJ1-5 | TRBV19 | . | TGTGCCAGTAGTATAAGCGGGGCAATAACCTATCAGCCCCAGCATTTT | CASSISGAITYQPQHF
TRBD1 | TRBJ1-2 | TRBV10-1 | . | TGCGCCAGCAGCGAAACAGGGGGCCCTAACTATGGCTACACCTTC | CASSETGGPNYGYTF
TRBD2 | TRBJ2-3 | TRBV7-8 | . | TGTGCCAGCAGCAAACGGACTAGGGACGCCGGCGATACGCAGTATTTT | CASSKRTRDAGDTQYF
TRBD1 | TRBJ1-3 | TRBV7-8 | . | TGTGCCAGCAGGGACAGGCGAAACACCATATATTTT | CASRDRRNTIYF
TRBD2 | TRBJ2-5 | TRBV5-4 | . | TGTGCCAGCAGCCCATCCTTAACAGGGACTAGCGGGGAAGAGACCCAGTACTTC | CASSPSLTGTSGEETQYF
. | TRBJ1-5 | TRBV6-5 | . | TGTGCCACCGGAGTGGACACTACATCAAATCAGCCCCAGCATTTT | CATGVDTTSNQPQHF
TRBD1 | TRBJ2-7 | TRBV14 | . | TGTGCCAGCAGCCAAGCTACTATGGCAGGGGGCAACGAGCAGTACTTC | CASSQATMAGGNEQYF
TRBD1 | TRBJ1-2 | TRBV9 | . | TGTGCCAGCAGCGGTAAGACAGGGGGTTTCTTTGGCTACACCTTC | CASSGKTGGFFGYTF
TRBD2 | TRBJ2-3 | TRBV11-2 | few | TGTGCCAGCAGCGGTAGACTAGCGGGAGGAGCAGATACGCAGTATTTT | CASSGRLAGGADTQYF
. | TRBJ1-2 | TRBV19 | . | TGTGCCAGTAGTACAACCTTCAGACTAAACTATGGCTACACCTTC | CASSTTFRLNYGYTF
. | TRBJ2-2 | TRBV9 | few | TGTGCCAGCAGCGCCCGGGGTAACACCGGGGAGCTGTTTTTT | CASSARGNTGELFF
. | TRBJ1-1 | TRBV15 | . | TGTGCCACCAGCAGAGATCCCGGTAATTTGCGCACTGAAGCTTTCTTT | CATSRDPGNLRTEAFF
TRBD2 | TRBJ2-1 | TRBV3-1/TRBV3-2 | . | TGTGCCAGCGGGTTTAGCGGGGGGGCTAATAATGAGCAGTTCTTC | CASGFSGGANNEQFF
TRBD2 | TRBJ2-7 | TRBV12-3/TRBV12-4 | . | TGTGCCAGCAGTTTCGGGGGGAACTACGAGCAGTACTTC | CASSFGGNYEQYF
TRBD1 | TRBJ1-6 | TRBV19 | . | TGTGCCAGTAGTATTGAGGACAGGGGAAGGATAACACCCCTCCACTTT | CASSIEDRGRITPLHF